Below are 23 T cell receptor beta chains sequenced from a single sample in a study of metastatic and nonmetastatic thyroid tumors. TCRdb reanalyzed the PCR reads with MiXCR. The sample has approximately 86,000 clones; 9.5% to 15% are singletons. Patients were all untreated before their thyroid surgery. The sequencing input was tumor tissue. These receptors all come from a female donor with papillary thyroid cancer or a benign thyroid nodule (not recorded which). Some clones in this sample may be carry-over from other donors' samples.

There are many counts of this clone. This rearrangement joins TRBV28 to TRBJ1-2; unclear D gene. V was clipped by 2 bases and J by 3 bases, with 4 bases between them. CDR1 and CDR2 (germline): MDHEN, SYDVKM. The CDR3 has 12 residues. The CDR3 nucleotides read TGTGCCAGCAGTTTACAGGACTATGGCTACACCTTC. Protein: CASSLQDYGYTF.

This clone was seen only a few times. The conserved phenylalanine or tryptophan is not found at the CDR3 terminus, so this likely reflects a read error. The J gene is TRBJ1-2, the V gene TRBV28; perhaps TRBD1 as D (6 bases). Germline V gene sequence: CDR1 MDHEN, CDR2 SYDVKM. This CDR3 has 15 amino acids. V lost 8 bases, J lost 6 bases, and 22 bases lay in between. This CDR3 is CASRGQVDPCDGYTS. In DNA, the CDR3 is TGTGCCAGCCGGGGACAAGTCGACCCTTGTGATGGCTACACCTCC.

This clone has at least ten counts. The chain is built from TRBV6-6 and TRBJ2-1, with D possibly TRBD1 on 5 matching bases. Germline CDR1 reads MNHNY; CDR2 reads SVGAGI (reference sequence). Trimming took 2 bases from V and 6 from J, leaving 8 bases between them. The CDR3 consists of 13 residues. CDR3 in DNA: TGTGCCAGCAGTTACGACAGCTTCAATGAGCAGTTCTTC. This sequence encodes CASSYDSFNEQFF.

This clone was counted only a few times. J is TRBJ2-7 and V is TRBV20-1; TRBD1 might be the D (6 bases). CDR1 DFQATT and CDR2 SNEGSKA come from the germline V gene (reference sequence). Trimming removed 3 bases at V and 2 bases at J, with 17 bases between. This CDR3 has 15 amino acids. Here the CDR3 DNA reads TGCAGTGCTAGTCACACCCTACAGGGAACCTACGAGCAGTACTTC. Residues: CSASHTLQGTYEQYF.

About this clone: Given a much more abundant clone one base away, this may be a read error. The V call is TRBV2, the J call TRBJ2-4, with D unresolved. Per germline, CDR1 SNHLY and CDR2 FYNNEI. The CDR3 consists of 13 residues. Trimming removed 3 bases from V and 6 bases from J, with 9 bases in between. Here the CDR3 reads CASSEGLRNIQYF. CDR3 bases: TGTGCCAGCAGTGAGGGCCTGCGAAACATTCAGTACTTC.

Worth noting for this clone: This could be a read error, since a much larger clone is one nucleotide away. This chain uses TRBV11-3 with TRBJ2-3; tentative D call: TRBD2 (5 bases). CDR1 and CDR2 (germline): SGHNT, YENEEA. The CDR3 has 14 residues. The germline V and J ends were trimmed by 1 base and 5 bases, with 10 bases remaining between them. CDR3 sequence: CASSLAAAVDTQYF. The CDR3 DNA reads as TGTGCCAGCAGCTTAGCGGCAGCGGTAGATACGCAGTATTTT.

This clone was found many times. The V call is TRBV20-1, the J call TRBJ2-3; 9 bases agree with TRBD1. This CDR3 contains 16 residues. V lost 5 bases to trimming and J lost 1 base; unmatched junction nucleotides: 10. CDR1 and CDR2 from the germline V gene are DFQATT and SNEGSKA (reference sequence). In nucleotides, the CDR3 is TGCAGTGCTGGGCGGGACAGGGTGTGGGGCACAGATACGCAGTATTTT. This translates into CSAGRDRVWGTDTQYF.

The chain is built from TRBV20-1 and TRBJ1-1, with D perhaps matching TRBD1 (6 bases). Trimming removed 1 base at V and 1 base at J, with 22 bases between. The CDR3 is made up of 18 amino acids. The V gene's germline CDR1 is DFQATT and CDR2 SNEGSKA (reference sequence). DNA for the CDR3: TGCAGTGCTAGAGTGGTGCCAGGGGAGATTGTAAGGAACACTGAAGCTTTCTTT. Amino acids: CSARVVPGEIVRNTEAFF.

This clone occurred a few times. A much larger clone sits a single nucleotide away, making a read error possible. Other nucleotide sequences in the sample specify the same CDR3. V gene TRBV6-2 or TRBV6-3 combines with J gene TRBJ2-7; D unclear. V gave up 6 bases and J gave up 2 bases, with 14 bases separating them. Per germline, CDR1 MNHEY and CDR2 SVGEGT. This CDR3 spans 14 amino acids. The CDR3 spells CASSYISATYEQYF. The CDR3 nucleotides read TGTGCCAGCAGCTACATCAGCGCTACCTACGAGCAGTACTTC.

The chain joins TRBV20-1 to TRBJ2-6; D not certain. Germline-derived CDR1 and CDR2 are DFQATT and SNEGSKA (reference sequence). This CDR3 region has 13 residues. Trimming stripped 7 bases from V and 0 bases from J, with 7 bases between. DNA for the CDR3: TGCAGTGTTGTAAGCTCTGGGGCCAACGTCCTGACTTTC. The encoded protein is CSVVSSGANVLTF.

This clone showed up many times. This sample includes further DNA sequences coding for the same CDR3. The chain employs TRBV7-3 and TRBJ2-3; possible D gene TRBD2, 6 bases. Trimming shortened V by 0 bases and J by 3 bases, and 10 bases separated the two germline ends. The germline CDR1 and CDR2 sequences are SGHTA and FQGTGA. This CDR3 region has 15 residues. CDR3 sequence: CASSLTSGETDTQYF. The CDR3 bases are TGTGCCAGCAGCTTAACTAGCGGCGAAACAGATACGCAGTATTTT.

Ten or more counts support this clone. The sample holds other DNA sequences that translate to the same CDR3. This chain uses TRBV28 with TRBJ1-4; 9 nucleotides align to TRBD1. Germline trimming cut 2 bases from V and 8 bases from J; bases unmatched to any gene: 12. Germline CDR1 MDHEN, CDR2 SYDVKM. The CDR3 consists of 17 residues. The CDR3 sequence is CASSLNDLRTGDEKLFF. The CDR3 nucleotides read TGTGCCAGCAGTTTAAATGATCTGAGGACAGGGGACGAAAAACTGTTTTTT.

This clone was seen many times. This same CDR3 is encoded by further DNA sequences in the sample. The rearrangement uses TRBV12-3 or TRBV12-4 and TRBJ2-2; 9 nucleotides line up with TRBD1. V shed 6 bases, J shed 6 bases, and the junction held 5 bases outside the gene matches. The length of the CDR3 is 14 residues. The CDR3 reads CASSRTGVPGELFF. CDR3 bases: TGTGCCAGCAGCCGGACAGGGGTTCCCGGGGAGCTGTTTTTT.

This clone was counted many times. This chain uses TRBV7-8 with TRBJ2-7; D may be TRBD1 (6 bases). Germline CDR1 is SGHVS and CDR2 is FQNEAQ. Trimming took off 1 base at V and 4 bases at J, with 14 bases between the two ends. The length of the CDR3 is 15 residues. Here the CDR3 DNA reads TGTGCCAGCAGCTTAGGGAACACAGGGACGTACGAGCAGTACTTC. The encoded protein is CASSLGNTGTYEQYF.

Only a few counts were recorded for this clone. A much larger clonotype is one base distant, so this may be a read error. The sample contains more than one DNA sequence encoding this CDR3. The CDR3 nucleotides read TGTGCCAGCAGTAACCGGGACAGGGTTGAGACCCAGTACTTC. It yields the protein CASSNRDRVETQYF. The chain combines TRBV6-2 or TRBV6-3 with TRBJ2-5; 9 bases line up with TRBD1. The CDR3 sequence is 14 residues long. V lost 5 bases and J lost 5; bases outside the gene matches: 6. Germline CDR1 MNHEY, CDR2 SVGEGT.

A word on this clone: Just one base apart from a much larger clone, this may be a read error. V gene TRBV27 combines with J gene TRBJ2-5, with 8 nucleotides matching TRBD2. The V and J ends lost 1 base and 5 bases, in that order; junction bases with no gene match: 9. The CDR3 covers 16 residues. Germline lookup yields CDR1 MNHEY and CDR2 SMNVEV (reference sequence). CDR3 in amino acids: CASSLWVLAGSETQYF. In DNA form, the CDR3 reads TGTGCCAGCAGTTTATGGGTTCTAGCGGGTAGTGAGACCCAGTACTTC.

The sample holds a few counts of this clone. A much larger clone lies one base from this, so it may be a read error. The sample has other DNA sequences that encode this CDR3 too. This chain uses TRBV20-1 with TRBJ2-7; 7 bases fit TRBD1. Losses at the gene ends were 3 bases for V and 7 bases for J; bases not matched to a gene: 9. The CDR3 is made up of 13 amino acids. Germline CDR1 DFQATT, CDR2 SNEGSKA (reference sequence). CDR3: CSASRQGRGEQYF. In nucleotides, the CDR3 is TGCAGTGCTAGTAGACAGGGTAGGGGAGAGCAGTACTTC.

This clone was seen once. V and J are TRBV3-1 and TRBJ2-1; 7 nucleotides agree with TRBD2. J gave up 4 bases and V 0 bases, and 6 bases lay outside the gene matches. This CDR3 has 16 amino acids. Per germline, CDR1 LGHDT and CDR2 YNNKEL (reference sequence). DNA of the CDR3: TGTGCCAGCAGCCAAGATCGAACTAGCGTATACAATGAGCAGTTCTTC. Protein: CASSQDRTSVYNEQFF.

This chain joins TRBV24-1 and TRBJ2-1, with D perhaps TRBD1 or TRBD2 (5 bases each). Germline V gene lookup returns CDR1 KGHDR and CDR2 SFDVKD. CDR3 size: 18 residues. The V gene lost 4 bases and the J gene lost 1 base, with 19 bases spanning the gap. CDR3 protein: CATSDDYATERSYNEQFF. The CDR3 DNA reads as TGTGCCACCAGTGACGACTACGCGACAGAACGGTCCTACAATGAGCAGTTCTTC.

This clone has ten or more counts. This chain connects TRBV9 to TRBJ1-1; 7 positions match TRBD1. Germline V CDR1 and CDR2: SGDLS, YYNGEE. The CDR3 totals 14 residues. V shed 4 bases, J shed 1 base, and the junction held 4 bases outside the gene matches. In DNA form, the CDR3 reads TGTGCCAGCAGCAGACAGGGTTCGAACACTGAAGCTTTCTTT. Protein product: CASSRQGSNTEAFF.

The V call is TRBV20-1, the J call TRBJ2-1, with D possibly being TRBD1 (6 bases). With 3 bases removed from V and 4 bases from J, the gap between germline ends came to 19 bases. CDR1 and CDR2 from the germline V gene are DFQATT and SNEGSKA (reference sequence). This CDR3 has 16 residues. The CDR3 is CSARPGAASSYNEQFF. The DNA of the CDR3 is TGCAGTGCTAGGCCAGGGGCCGCCTCCTCTTACAATGAGCAGTTCTTC.

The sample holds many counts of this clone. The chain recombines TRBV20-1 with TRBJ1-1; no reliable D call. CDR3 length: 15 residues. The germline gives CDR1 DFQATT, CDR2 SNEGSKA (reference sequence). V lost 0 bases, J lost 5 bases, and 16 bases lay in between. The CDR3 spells CSARDFRLLGTEAFF. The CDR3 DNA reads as TGCAGTGCTAGAGATTTTAGGCTTCTTGGTACTGAAGCTTTCTTT.

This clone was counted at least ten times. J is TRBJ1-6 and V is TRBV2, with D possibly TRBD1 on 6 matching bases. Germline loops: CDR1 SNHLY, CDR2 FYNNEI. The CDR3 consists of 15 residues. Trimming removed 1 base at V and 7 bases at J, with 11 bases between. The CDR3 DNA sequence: TGTGCCAGCAGTGAAGAATACAGGGTGAATTCACCCCTCCACTTT. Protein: CASSEEYRVNSPLHF.